This T cell receptor beta chain was identified during a study of cytomegalovirus exposure and HLA in healthy donors. This CDR3 has 15 amino acids. Germline V gene sequence: CDR1 SGHTA, CDR2 FQGNSA. PCR used 60 Vbeta primers and 13 Jbeta primers. The repertoire was sequenced with immunoSEQ multiplex PCR; TCRdb's copy has only in-frame clones and lacks some. This sample carries more than 95,000 clones, approximately 74% of them seen once, and the ten largest clones take roughly 3%. As for this clone: Its target is unknown.

Study results and limitations: The study labeled fewer than 200 TCR beta chains cytomegalovirus-associated.

The sequence was collected from a female donor in good health and CMV-seropositive. The V gene is TRBV7-2, the J gene TRBJ2-5, with TRBD1 matching over 9 bases. With the DNA end fitting TRBJ2-7 better, the J assignment may be wrong. Specimen: PBMCs. CDR3 DNA: TGTGCCAGCAGCTGGGACGGACAGGGGACCTACGAGCAGTACTTC. Translation gives CASSWDGQGTYEQYF.